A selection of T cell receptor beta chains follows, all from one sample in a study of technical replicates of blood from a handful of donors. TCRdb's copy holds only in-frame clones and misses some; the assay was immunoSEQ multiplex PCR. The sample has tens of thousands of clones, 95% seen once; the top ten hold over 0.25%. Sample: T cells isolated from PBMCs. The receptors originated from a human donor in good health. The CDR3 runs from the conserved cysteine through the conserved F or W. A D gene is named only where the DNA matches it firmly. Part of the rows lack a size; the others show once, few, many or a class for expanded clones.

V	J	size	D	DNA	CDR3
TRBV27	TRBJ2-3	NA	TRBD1	TGTGCCAGCAGTTTCTGGGGACAGGGGACAGATACGCAGTATTTT	CASSFWGQGTDTQYF
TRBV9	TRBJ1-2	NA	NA	TGTGCCAGCAGCTCACCCATAACCCGGGCGGGGGGCAATGGCTACACCTTC	CASSSPITRAGGNGYTF
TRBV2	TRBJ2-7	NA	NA	TGTGCCAGCACCCCCTGGTCGAGACCACAGATTACTTACGAGCAGTACTTC	CASTPWSRPQITYEQYF
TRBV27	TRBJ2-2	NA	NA	TGTGCCAGCAGTTTATGGTCAGCAGGCCTTAACACCGGGGAGCTGTTTTTT	CASSLWSAGLNTGELFF
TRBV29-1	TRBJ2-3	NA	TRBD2	TGCAGCGTTGAGACTAGCGGGTCCACAGATACGCAGTATTTT	CSVETSGSTDTQYF
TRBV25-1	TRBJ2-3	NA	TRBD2	TGTGCCAGCAGTGAATGGACTAGCGGAGTCACAGATACGCAGTATTTT	CASSEWTSGVTDTQYF
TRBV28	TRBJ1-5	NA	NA	TGTGCCAGCAGTTCCCCGCGGCTCAATCAGCCCCAGCATTTT	CASSSPRLNQPQHF
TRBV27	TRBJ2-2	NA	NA	TGTGCCAGCAGTTTTTACGGCAGGGAAAACACCGGGGAGCTGTTTTTT	CASSFYGRENTGELFF
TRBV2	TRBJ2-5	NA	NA	TGTGCCAGCAGGAAACAGGGCCTAGACCAAGAGACCCAGTACTTC	CASRKQGLDQETQYF
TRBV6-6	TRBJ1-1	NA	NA	TGTGCCAGCAGGCCCCCCGGGATCGCAACTGAAGCTTTCTTT	CASRPPGIATEAFF
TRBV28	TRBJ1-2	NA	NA	TGTGCCAGCAACTTACAGGGCTTTAGGGGCTACACCTTC	CASNLQGFRGYTF
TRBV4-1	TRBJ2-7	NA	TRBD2	TGCGCCAGCAGCCAAGCGACTAGCGGGAGGTCCTACGAGCAGTACTTC	CASSQATSGRSYEQYF
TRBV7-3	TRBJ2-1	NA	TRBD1	TGTGCCAGCAAGGGACAGGGGCCCAACAATGAGCAGTTCTTC	CASKGQGPNNEQFF
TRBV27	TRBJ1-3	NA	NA	TGTGCCAGCAGTTTTAGGAGCAGCGGAAACACCATATATTTT	CASSFRSSGNTIYF
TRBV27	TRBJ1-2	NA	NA	TGTGCCAGCAGTTTCCTCGACAGGTTCTATGGCTACACCTTC	CASSFLDRFYGYTF
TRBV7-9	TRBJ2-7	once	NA	TGTGCCAGCAGCTATATAGCCTACGAGCAGTACTTC	CASSYIAYEQYF
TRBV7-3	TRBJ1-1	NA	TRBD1	TGTGCCAGCAGACCGGGACAGGAGAACACTGAAGCTTTCTTT	CASRPGQENTEAFF
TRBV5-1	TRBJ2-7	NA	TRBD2	TGCGCCAGCAGCCGAACGGGGGGGAGAGGGTCCTACGAGCAGTACTTC	CASSRTGGRGSYEQYF
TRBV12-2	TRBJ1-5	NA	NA	TGTGCAAGTCGCTTAGATAATTTGGAGAAAAGCAATCAGCCCCAGCATTTT	CASRLDNLEKSNQPQHF
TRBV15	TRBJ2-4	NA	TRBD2	TGTGCCACCAGCAGACCGGGACTAGCTTCGTCCAAAAACATTCAGTACTTC	CATSRPGLASSKNIQYF
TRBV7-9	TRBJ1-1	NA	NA	TGTGCCAGCGGATGGGGGGGCGCCGGTACTGAAGCTTTCTTT	CASGWGGAGTEAFF
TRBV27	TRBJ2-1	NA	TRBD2	TGTGCCAGCAGTGTGACTAGCATGGGGTACAATGAGCAGTTCTTC	CASSVTSMGYNEQFF
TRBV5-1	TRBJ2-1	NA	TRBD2	TGCGCCAGCAGCCCGGCTAGCGGGGGGGTTAATGAGCAGTTCTTC	CASSPASGGVNEQFF
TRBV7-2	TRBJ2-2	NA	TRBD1	TGTGCCAGCAGCTTCCCGGGACAGGGCCCGAACACCGGGGAGCTGTTTTTT	CASSFPGQGPNTGELFF
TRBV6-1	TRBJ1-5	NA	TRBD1	TGTGCCAGCAGTGTGACAGGGCATCAGCCCCAGCATTTT	CASSVTGHQPQHF
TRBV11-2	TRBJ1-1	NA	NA	TGTGCCAGCAGCCGGGACCCCGCGGGGGCAAGCACTGAAGCTTTCTTT	CASSRDPAGASTEAFF
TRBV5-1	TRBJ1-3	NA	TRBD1	TGCGCCAGCAGCAGGGACAGGGGTGGAAACACCATATATTTT	CASSRDRGGNTIYF
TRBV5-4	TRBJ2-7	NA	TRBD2	TGTGCCAGCAGCCCATCCGCGGGGGGTTACGAGCAGTACTTC	CASSPSAGGYEQYF
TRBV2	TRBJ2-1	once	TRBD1	TGTGCCAGCAGTGCCCAACAGGGGGCCGGGTTCTTC	CASSAQQGAGFF
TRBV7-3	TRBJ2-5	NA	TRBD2	TGTGCCAGCAGCCCTAGCGGGGCCCAAGAGACCCAGTACTTC	CASSPSGAQETQYF
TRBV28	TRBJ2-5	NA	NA	TGTGCCAGCGGACAGTCCGGTCAAGAGACCCAGTACTTC	CASGQSGQETQYF
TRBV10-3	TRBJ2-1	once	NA	TGTGCCATCAGTGGGGAGTCACATGAGCAGTTCTTC	CAISGESHEQFF
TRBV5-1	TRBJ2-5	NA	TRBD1	TGCGCCAGCAGTTCGACAGGGTCCCAAGAGACCCAGTACTTC	CASSSTGSQETQYF
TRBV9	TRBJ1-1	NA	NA	TGTGCCAGCAGCAGAGGAGGGGGGGTGAAGGAGGACGGGACTGAAGCTTTCTTT	CASSRGGGVKEDGTEAFF
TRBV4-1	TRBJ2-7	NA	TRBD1	TGCGCCAGCAGCCAGGACAGGGAATCCTACGAGCAGTACTTC	CASSQDRESYEQYF
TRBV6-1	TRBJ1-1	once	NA	TGTGCCAGCAGTGAGCGGGGGGGCATAGGGTCTAATGCTGAAGCTTTCTTT	CASSERGGIGSNAEAFF
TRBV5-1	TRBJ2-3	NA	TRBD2	TGCGCCAGCAGCTTTAGCGGGAGTGGAGATACGCAGTATTTT	CASSFSGSGDTQYF
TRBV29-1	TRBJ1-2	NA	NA	TGCAGCGTAGACAGTGGCGGCTATGGCTACACCTTC	CSVDSGGYGYTF
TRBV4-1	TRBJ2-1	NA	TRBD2	TGCGCCAGCAGCCAAAGTCCGGGGGGGATATACAATGAGCAGTTCTTC	CASSQSPGGIYNEQFF
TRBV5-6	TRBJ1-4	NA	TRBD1	TGTGCCAGCAGCATCATTTGGACAGGGGAGGAAAAACTGTTTTTT	CASSIIWTGEEKLFF
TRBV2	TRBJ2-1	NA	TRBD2	TGTGCCAGCACTCCGGGACTAGAGCTCTACAATGAGCAGTTCTTC	CASTPGLELYNEQFF
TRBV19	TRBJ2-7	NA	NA	TGTGCCAGTAGTATCGCTGAGGGCTACGAGCAGTACTTC	CASSIAEGYEQYF
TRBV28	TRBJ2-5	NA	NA	TGTGCCAGCAGTTTCCTTAACGCCCGACAGGAACACCAAGAGACCCAGTACTTC	CASSFLNARQEHQETQYF
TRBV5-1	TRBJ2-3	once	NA	TGCGCCAGCAGCTCCAGGGTTTCCGTAGATACGCAGTATTTT	CASSSRVSVDTQYF
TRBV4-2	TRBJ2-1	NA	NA	TGTGCCAGCAGCCAAGATAGTGCGGCCGGCCAGTTCTTC	CASSQDSAAGQFF
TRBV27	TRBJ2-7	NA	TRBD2	TGTGCCAGCAGGTGGACTAGTTCCTACGAGCAGTACTTC	CASRWTSSYEQYF
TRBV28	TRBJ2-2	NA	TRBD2	TGTGCCAGCAGGTTTACTAGCGGGAGGGCCCTCGGGACCGGGGAGCTGTTTTTT	CASRFTSGRALGTGELFF
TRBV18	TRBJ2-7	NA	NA	TGTGCCAGCTCACCAGTCTTCGGTTACGAGCAGTACTTC	CASSPVFGYEQYF
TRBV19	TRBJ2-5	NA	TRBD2	TGTGCCAGTAGTGGACTAGTGAAAGAGACCCAGTACTTC	CASSGLVKETQYF
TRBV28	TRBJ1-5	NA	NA	TGTGCCAGCAGTTTATGGAGAGAAAATAGCAATCAGCCCCAGCATTTT	CASSLWRENSNQPQHF
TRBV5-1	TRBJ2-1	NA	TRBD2	TGCGCCAGCAGCCCCTGGACTAGCGGGGGATTGGACAATGAGCAGTTCTTC	CASSPWTSGGLDNEQFF
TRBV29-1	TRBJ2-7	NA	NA	TGCAGCGTCGGGACAAATATCTACGAGCAGTACTTC	CSVGTNIYEQYF
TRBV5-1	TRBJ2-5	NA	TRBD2	TGCGCCAGCAGCTCCACTAGCGGGGGCTTCCAAGAGACCCAGTACTTC	CASSSTSGGFQETQYF
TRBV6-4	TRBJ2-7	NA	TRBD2	TGTGCCAGCAGGACGAGGCGGGAGCTCCCGGGCGAGCAGTACTTC	CASRTRRELPGEQYF
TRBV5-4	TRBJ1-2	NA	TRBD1	TGTGCCAGCAGCAGGGACAGGGCTGGCTACACCTTC	CASSRDRAGYTF